Below, one TCR beta chain is given with its context. Germline CDR1 reads SNHLY; CDR2 reads FYNNEI. V dropped 7 bases and J dropped 3 bases, with 10 bases sitting between them. CDR3 length: 13 residues. The data were taken from a study of technical replicates of blood from a handful of donors. Sequenced by immunoSEQ multiplex PCR; TCRdb stores in-frame clones only, minus some. Counted here are roughly 100,000 clones, roughly 96% occurring once; the ten biggest clones make up approximately 0.38%. The origin of this receptor is a human donor in good health. The V gene is TRBV2, the J gene TRBJ1-3; unclear D gene. Material for sequencing was T cells isolated from PBMCs. The CDR3 loop reads CASKLLIGNTIYF. Written as DNA, the CDR3 is TGTGCCAGCAAGTTACTGATTGGAAACACCATATATTTT.